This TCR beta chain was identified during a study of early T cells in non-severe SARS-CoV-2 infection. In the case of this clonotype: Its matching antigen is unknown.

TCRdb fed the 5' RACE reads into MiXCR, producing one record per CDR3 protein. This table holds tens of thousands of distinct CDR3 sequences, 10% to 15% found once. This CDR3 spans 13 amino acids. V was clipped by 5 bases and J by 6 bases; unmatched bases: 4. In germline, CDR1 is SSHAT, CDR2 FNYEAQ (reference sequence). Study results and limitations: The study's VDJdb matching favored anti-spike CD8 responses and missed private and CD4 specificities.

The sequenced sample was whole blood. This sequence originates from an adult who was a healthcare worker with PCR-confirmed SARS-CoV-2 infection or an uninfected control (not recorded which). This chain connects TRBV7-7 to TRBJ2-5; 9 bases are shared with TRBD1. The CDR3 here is CASSLGQGKTQYF. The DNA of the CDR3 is TGTGCCAGCAGCCTGGGACAGGGCAAGACCCAGTACTTC. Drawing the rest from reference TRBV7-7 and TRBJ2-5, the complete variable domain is GAGVSQSPRYKVTKRGQDVTLRCDPISSHATLYWYQQALGQGPEFLTYFNYEAQPDKSGLPSDRFSAERPEGSISTLTIQRTEQRDSAMYRCASSLGQGKTQYFGPGTRLLVL.